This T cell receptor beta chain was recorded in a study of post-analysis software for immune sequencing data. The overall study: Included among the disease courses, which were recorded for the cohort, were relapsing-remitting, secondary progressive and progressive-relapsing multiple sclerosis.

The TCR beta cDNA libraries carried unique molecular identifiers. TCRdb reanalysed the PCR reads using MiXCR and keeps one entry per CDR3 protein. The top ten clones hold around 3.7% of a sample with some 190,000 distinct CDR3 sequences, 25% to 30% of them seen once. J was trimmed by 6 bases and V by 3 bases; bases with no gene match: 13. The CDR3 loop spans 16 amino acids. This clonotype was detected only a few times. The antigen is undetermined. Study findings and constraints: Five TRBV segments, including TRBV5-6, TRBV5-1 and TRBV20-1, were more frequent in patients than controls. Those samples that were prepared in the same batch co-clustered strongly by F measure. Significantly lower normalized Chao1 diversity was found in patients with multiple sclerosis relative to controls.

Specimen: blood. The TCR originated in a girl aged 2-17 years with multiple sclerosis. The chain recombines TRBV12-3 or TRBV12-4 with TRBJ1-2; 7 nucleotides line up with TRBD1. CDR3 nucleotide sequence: TGTGCCAGCAGTTTCGGTTTAGGGCCAGGGGGTGATGGCTACACCTTC. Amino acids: CASSFGLGPGGDGYTF.